This T cell receptor (beta chain) appears in the sequencing data of a study of siplizumab effects on memory and regulatory T cells (dated by TCRdb to between 2018 and 2020). Study-level background: The study looked at the effect of siplizumab, an anti-CD2 antibody, on alloreactive T-cell subsets in allogeneic mixed lymphocyte reactions made from human PBMCs. The paper's findings and limits, for the study overall: Because sequences at frequencies below about 10^-5 were poorly captured, only a minor fraction of alloreactive clones could be mapped back to unstimulated subsets. The cumulative frequency of alloreactive sequences that could be traced back to unstimulated CD4+ memory T cells was significantly reduced by siplizumab. In reactions with siplizumab, an average of approximately 69% of mappable alloreactive CD4+ clones were Treg-derived, compared with around 28% in control reactions. Unstimulated naive T cells appeared to be more diverse than memory T cells, and naive cells seemed to make a substantial contribution to the alloresponse. About 80-96% of proliferating CD4+ or CD8+ clones could not be given a naive or memory phenotype. Whether proliferating Tregs from siplizumab cultures were suppressive was not functionally confirmed.

Sorted unstimulated T cells and proliferating T cells recovered from mixed lymphocyte reactions were subjected to TCRbeta CDR3 sequencing. Fresh whole blood from ten HLA-typed healthy donors was used as the source from which PBMCs were isolated. Libraries were made using the immunoSEQ multiplex PCR assay. The deep sequencing platform assayed around 94,000 TCR templates per sample. Genomic DNA extracted from sorted T cells was used for TCRbeta CDR3 sequencing. In the authors' own workflow: The R programming language was used for the clonal analysis of the TCRbeta CDR3 data. Comparing unstimulated samples against CFSE-low samples taken after the reaction was how alloreactive CD4+ and CD8+ clones were defined. Regulatory or non-regulatory origin of alloreactive CD4+ clones was assigned by matching sequences to the sorted unstimulated Treg and non-Treg repertoires. TCRdb retrieved this table from immuneACCESS and kept in-frame rearrangements only. Not all clones are present; in checked studies, unresolved V genes account for under half, and no reason is known for the remainder. That table furnishes V, J and clone size, whereas the DNA furnished D and trimming. This sample gives more than 85,000 clones in total; about nine tenths of them show up just once. 15% of the sample belongs to the ten largest clones.

From cysteine to phenylalanine, the CDR3 is 15 amino acids long. Of all the DNA, just the CDR3 is kept, 45 bases in frame from base 1. V has 0 bases trimmed and J has 6 bases trimmed; junction bases matching no gene number 7. The CDR1 and CDR2 encoded by the germline V gene are SGHAT and FQNNGV. This clone was detected only once. The clone's antigen remains unknown. Base-call qualities are not available, and no considerably larger clone is one nucleotide away. The rearranged chain carries TRBV11-2 and TRBJ2-7; 8 central bases correspond to TRBD2. This sequence originates from a human donor in good health. The specimen sequenced was CD4+ T cells sorted from blood. The CDR3 has the sequence CASSLDRAGVIEQYF. Here is the DNA: TGTGCCAGCAGCTTAGACCGAGCGGGAGTAATCGAGCAGTACTTC.